The 21 T cell receptor beta chains reported below all come from one sample, sequenced in a study of blood T cell repertoires in COVID-19. The table came from immunoSEQ multiplex PCR; TCRdb's copy has only in-frame clones and leaves some out. The data show 87,000 or so clones, approximately 85% seen once. The material sequenced was peripheral blood. These receptors came from a woman of 80 years or more with COVID-19, enrolled during active disease.

V and J are TRBV18 and TRBJ2-3, with TRBD2 as a possible D gene (5 bases). Trimming stripped 3 bases from V and 0 bases from J, with 10 bases between. In germline, CDR1 is KGHSH, CDR2 LQKENI. CDR3 size: 15 residues. This chain's CDR3 is CASSPTWTSTDTQYF. In nucleotides, the CDR3 is TGTGCCAGCTCACCCACGTGGACTAGCACAGATACGCAGTATTTT.

The chain joins TRBV28 to TRBJ1-2, with 7 bases fitting TRBD1. V lost 6 bases and J lost 4; bases outside the gene matches: 8. The CDR3 runs 14 residues. Per the germline V gene, CDR1 is MDHEN and CDR2 is SYDVKM. In DNA, the CDR3 is TGTGCCAGCAGGGGCGGGACAGCCACCTATGGCTACACCTTC. Translating it yields CASRGGTATYGYTF.

The CDR3 loop is CASSQSAGTYEQYF. The CDR3 DNA is TGTGCCAGCAGCCAAAGCGCCGGCACCTACGAGCAGTACTTC. The chain has TRBV3-1 (or the pseudogene TRBV3-2) and TRBJ2-7; D call uncertain. Germline-derived CDR1 and CDR2 are LGHDT and YNNKEL (reference sequence). The CDR3 runs 14 residues. Trimming took 2 bases from V and 2 from J, leaving 10 bases between them.

This rearrangement joins TRBV19 to TRBJ1-5, with D unresolved. The V end was cut by 6 bases, the J end by 4 bases, with 10 bases between. The germline gives CDR1 LNHDA, CDR2 SQIVND (reference sequence). CDR3 length: 13 amino acids. The CDR3 loop is CASSGGSNQPQHF. The CDR3 DNA follows: TGTGCCAGTAGCGGAGGCAGTAATCAGCCCCAGCATTTT.

The chain carries TRBV5-6 and TRBJ2-3, with 8 bases identical to TRBD1. The length of the CDR3 is 17 residues. CDR1 SGHDT and CDR2 YYEEEE come from the germline V gene. Germline trimming cut 5 bases from V and 0 bases from J; bases unmatched to any gene: 11. The CDR3 region has the DNA TGTGCCAGCAGAACCCCGGGACAGGCGTCTAGCACAGATACGCAGTATTTT. It translates to CASRTPGQASSTDTQYF.

The rearrangement joins TRBV2 to TRBJ2-2; 7 bases align to TRBD1. V trimming: 2 bases; J trimming: 5 bases; junction bases outside the gene matches: 8. The length of the CDR3 is 16 residues. Per germline, CDR1 SNHLY and CDR2 FYNNEI. CDR3 region: CASSEFRTGETGELFF. The CDR3 DNA follows: TGTGCCAGCAGTGAATTTAGAACAGGGGAAACCGGGGAGCTGTTTTTT. The full variable domain, in which reference TRBV2 and TRBJ2-2 provide the parts outside the CDR3, is EPEVTQTPSHQVTQMGQEVILRCVPISNHLYFYWYRQILGQKVEFLVSFYNNEISEKSEIFDDQFSVERPDGSNFTLKIRSTKLEDSAMYFCASSEFRTGETGELFFGEGSRLTVL.

This chain uses TRBV9 with TRBJ1-2; D may be TRBD1 (5 bases). The germline gives CDR1 SGDLS, CDR2 YYNGEE. CDR3 length: 15 residues. V was clipped by 0 bases and J by 5 bases, with 14 bases between them. CDR3 nucleotide sequence: TGTGCCAGCAGCGTAGGTAGGAAGGAGGGGTATGGCTACACCTTC. Translation: CASSVGRKEGYGYTF.

There are a few counts of this clone. The chain links TRBV19 to TRBJ2-2, with 7 bases lining up with TRBD2. V lost 10 bases to trimming and J lost 4 bases; unmatched junction nucleotides: 9. The CDR3 totals 14 residues. Germline lookup yields CDR1 LNHDA and CDR2 SQIVND (reference sequence). The CDR3 DNA is TGTGCCACCCCGAGGGAGGGGAGCACCGGGGAGCTGTTTTTT. Its translation is CATPREGSTGELFF.

This clone came up once. The rearrangement links TRBV28 to TRBJ2-7; D not certain. The CDR3 length is 11 residues. Trimming left V 6 bases short and J 7 bases short, with 10 bases between. Germline V gene sequence: CDR1 MDHEN, CDR2 SYDVKM. The CDR3: CASSTTMEQYF. In DNA, the CDR3 is TGTGCCAGCAGCACAACGATGGAGCAGTACTTC. Looking up the rest from reference TRBV28 and TRBJ2-7 gives the full variable domain: DVKVTQSSRYLVKRTGEKVFLECVQDMDHENMFWYRQDPGLGLRLIYFSYDVKMKEKGDIPEGYSVSREKKERFSLILESASTNQTSMYLCASSTTMEQYFGPGTRLTVT.

This sequence joins TRBV18 and TRBJ2-1, with 8 bases identical to TRBD1. The CDR3 loop spans 14 amino acids. Germline assignment: CDR1 KGHSH and CDR2 LQKENI. Trimming took 3 bases from V and 4 from J; bases not matched to a gene: 2. CDR3 sequence: CASSPDRVYNEQFF. In DNA, the CDR3 is TGTGCCAGCTCACCGGACAGGGTATACAATGAGCAGTTCTTC.

The genes are TRBV12-3 or TRBV12-4 and TRBJ1-1; no clear D. V lost 7 bases, J lost 5 bases, and 14 bases lay in between. The length of the CDR3 is 13 residues. The DNA of the CDR3 is TGTGCCAGCACACCCTCTCGGGGAACTGAAGCTTTCTTT. Translation gives CASTPSRGTEAFF.

The J gene is TRBJ2-1, the V gene TRBV2; D is ambiguous. V dropped 11 bases and J dropped 6 bases, with 14 bases sitting between them. Germline V CDR1 and CDR2: SNHLY, FYNNEI. The CDR3 covers 12 residues. This chain's CDR3 is CASQSLVNEQFF. The CDR3, as DNA: TGTGCCTCTCAGAGTCTAGTCAATGAGCAGTTCTTC. The full variable domain, rest sourced from reference TRBV2 and TRBJ2-1, is EPEVTQTPSHQVTQMGQEVILRCVPISNHLYFYWYRQILGQKVEFLVSFYNNEISEKSEIFDDQFSVERPDGSNFTLKIRSTKLEDSAMYFCASQSLVNEQFFGPGTRLTVL.

The chain employs TRBV20-1 and TRBJ1-1; no firm D call. Germline CDR1 is DFQATT and CDR2 is SNEGSKA (reference sequence). The CDR3 totals 11 residues. V gave up 0 bases and J gave up 6 bases, with 5 bases separating them. Written as DNA, the CDR3 is TGCAGTGCTAGAGATCCTCCTGAAGCTTTCTTT. This gives the protein CSARDPPEAFF.

CDR3 sequence: CASSLTSRGHGYTF. The CDR3, as DNA: TGTGCCAGCAGCTTAACCTCCAGGGGGCATGGCTACACCTTC. This chain uses TRBV7-3 with TRBJ1-2; the match to TRBD1 covers 8 bases. The CDR3 runs to 14 residues. Germline values: CDR1 SGHTA, CDR2 FQGTGA. Losses at the gene ends were 0 bases for V and 6 bases for J; bases not matched to a gene: 3.

V gene TRBV19 combines with J gene TRBJ2-7, with D uncertain. The CDR3 has 15 residues. Per the germline V gene, CDR1 is LNHDA and CDR2 is SQIVND (reference sequence). V gave up 3 bases and J gave up 5 bases, with 17 bases separating them. CDR3 bases: TGTGCCAGTAGTATCGACGAGACACATTTTGACGAGCAGTACTTC. Translated, it gives CASSIDETHFDEQYF.

The chain carries TRBV18 and TRBJ2-3; possibly TRBD2 for D (6 bases). CDR1 and CDR2 (germline): KGHSH, LQKENI. The CDR3 runs to 13 residues. V was trimmed by 3 bases and J by 7 bases, leaving 11 bases between them. The CDR3 region is CASSPEGLNTQYF. DNA for the CDR3: TGTGCCAGCTCACCGGAGGGCCTGAATACGCAGTATTTT.

V usage is TRBV2 and J usage is TRBJ1-2; 10 bases map to TRBD1. Germline loops: CDR1 SNHLY, CDR2 FYNNEI. J lost 7 bases, V lost 5 bases, and 4 bases had no gene match. The CDR3 is 13 amino acids. The CDR3 DNA is TGTGCCAGCAGTCGACAGGGGGCGCTTGGCTACACCTTC. It yields the protein CASSRQGALGYTF. Together with reference TRBV2 and TRBJ1-2, the CDR3 gives the full variable domain: EPEVTQTPSHQVTQMGQEVILRCVPISNHLYFYWYRQILGQKVEFLVSFYNNEISEKSEIFDDQFSVERPDGSNFTLKIRSTKLEDSAMYFCASSRQGALGYTFGSGTRLTVV.

Only one count was recorded for this clone. The V call is TRBV7-2, the J call TRBJ1-2, with D tentatively TRBD1 (5 bases). The CDR3 is 15 amino acids. Germline CDR1 is SGHTA and CDR2 is FQGNSA. The V and J ends lost 5 bases and 4 bases respectively, with 17 bases between them. The CDR3: CASSTAAGLGYGYTF. For the CDR3, the DNA is TGTGCCAGCAGCACCGCGGCAGGGCTTGGCTATGGCTACACCTTC. The full variable domain, its missing parts supplied by reference TRBV7-2 and TRBJ1-2, is GAGVSQSPSNKVTEKGKDVELRCDPISGHTALYWYRQSLGQGLEFLIYFQGNSAPDKSGLPSDRFSAERTGGSVSTLTIQRTQQEDSAVYLCASSTAAGLGYGYTFGSGTRLTVV.

The rearrangement links TRBV4-2 to TRBJ1-2, with 8 bases lining up with TRBD1. Germline loops: CDR1 LGHNA, CDR2 YNFKEQ. J was trimmed by 8 bases and V by 8 bases; bases with no gene match: 19. This CDR3 comprises 16 residues. CDR3 bases: TGTGCCAGCCAGGGCCTCGTCAGACAGGGGCATGAGGGCTACACCTTC. This translates into CASQGLVRQGHEGYTF.

This chain joins TRBV5-1 and TRBJ2-5; D remains ambiguous. Germline-derived CDR1 and CDR2 are SGHRS and YFSETQ. Trimming cost V 0 bases and J 5 bases, with 5 bases left between them. The CDR3 is 12 amino acids. In DNA, the CDR3 is TGCGCCAGCAGCTTGGCCTTCGAGACCCAGTACTTC. It codes for CASSLAFETQYF.

The chain is built from TRBV7-3 and TRBJ2-1, with D possibly TRBD2 on 5 matching bases. Per germline, CDR1 SGHTA and CDR2 FQGTGA. The CDR3 consists of 11 residues. V was trimmed by 0 bases and J by 15 bases, leaving 9 bases between them. CDR3 DNA sequence: TGTGCCAGCAGCTTAACAGGAGGCCTGTTCTTC. It is translated as CASSLTGGLFF.